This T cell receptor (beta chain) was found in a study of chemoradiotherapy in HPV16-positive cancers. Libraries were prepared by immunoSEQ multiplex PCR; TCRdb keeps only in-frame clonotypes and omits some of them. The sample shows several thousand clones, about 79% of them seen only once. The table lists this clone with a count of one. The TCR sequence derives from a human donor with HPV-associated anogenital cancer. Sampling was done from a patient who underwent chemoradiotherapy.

The CDR3 nucleotides read TGTGCCTGGAGGAGAAACAGGGGTACCACTGAAGCTTTCTTT. Translating it yields CAWRRNRGTTEAFF. This sequence joins TRBV30 and TRBJ1-1; 7 bases agree with TRBD1. Germline V gives CDR1 GTSNPN, CDR2 SVGIG (reference sequence). The junction had 8 bases not matched to a gene; V was cut back by 3 bases and J by 4 bases. This CDR3 comprises 14 residues.